The sequence of this TCR beta chain was determined in a study of CD8 T cells in Susac syndrome. Study-level information: Blood was drawn from Susac syndrome patients while they were therapy-naive, on corticosteroids, or on intravenous immunoglobulin alone.

An amount of RNA that ranged from roughly 0.5 to 1 ug was reverse transcribed with random hexamers. TCRdb recomputed calls from the immunoSEQ multiplex PCR reads with MiXCR, one row per CDR3 protein. The table shows under 200,000 distinct CDR3 sequences, with 85% to 95% occurring only once. Germline assignment: CDR1 SGHDT and CDR2 YYEEEE. This CDR3 is 16 amino acids long. The junction had 10 bases not matched to a gene; V was cut back by 1 base and J by 4 bases. This chain uses TRBV5-6 with TRBJ2-5; TRBD1 matches at 7 bases. The sequence was obtained from a human donor with Susac syndrome. The specimen was CD4+ T cells from PBMCs. The CDR3 region is CASSLFGRGQGETQYF. The CDR3 DNA reads TGTGCCAGCAGCTTGTTCGGTAGGGGGCAGGGAGAGACCCAGTACTTC. Full variable domain (remainder filled in from reference TRBV5-6 and TRBJ2-5): DAGVTQSPTHLIKTRGQQVTLRCSPKSGHDTVSWYQQALGQGPQFIFQYYEEEERQRGNFPDRFSGHQFPNYSSELNVNALLLGDSALYLCASSLFGRGQGETQYFGPGTRLLVL.